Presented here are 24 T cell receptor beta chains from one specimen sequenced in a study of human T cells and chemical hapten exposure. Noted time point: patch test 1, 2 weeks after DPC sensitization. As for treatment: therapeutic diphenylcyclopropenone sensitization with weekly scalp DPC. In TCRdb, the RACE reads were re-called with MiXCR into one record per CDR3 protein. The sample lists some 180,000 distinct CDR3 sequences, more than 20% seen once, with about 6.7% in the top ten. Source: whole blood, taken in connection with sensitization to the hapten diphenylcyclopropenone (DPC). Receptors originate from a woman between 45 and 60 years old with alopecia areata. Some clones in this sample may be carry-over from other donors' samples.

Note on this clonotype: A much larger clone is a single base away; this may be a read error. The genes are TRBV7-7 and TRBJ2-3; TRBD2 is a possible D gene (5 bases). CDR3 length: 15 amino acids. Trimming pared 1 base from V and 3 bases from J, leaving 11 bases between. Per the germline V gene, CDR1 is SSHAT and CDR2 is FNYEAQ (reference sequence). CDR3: CASSLGVGETDTQYF. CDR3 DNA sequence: TGTGCCAGCAGCTTAGGAGTGGGAGAGACAGATACGCAGTATTTT.

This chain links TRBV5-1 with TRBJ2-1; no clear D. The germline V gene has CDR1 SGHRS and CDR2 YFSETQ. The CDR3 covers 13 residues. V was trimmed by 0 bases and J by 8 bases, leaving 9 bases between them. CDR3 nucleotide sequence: TGCGCCAGCAGCTTGGTATTTAACGATGAGCAGTTCTTC. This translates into CASSLVFNDEQFF.

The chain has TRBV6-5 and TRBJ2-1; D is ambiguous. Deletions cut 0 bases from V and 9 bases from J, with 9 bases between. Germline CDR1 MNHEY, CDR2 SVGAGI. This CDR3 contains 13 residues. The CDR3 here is CASSYSRLAEQFF. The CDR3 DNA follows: TGTGCCAGCAGTTACTCGAGGCTCGCTGAGCAGTTCTTC.

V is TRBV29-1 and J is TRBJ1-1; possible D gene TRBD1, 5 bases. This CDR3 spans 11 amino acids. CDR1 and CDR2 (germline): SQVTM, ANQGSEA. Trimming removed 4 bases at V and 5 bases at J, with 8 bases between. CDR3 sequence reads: CSVARVTEAFF. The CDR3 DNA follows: TGCAGCGTTGCCAGGGTTACTGAAGCTTTCTTT.

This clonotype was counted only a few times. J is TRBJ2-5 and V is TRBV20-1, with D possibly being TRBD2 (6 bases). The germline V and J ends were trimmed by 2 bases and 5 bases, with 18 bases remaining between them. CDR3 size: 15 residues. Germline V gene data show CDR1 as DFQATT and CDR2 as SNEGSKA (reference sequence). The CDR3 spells CSARPGTALKETQYF. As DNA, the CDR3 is TGCAGTGCTAGACCCGGGACTGCGTTGAAGGAGACCCAGTACTTC.

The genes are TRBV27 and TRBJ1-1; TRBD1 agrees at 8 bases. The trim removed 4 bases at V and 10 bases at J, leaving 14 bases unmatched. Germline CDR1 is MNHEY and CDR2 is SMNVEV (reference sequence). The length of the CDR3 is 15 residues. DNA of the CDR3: TGTGCCAGCAGTTCCCCGACAGGGGATGCGTCTCGAGCTTTCTTT. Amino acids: CASSSPTGDASRAFF.

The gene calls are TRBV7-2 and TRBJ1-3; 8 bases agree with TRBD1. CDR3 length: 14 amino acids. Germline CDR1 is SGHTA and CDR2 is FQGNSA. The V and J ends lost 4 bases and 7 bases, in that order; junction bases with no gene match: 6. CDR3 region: CASSWRQGWNTIYF. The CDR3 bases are TGTGCCAGCAGCTGGAGACAGGGGTGGAACACCATATATTTT.

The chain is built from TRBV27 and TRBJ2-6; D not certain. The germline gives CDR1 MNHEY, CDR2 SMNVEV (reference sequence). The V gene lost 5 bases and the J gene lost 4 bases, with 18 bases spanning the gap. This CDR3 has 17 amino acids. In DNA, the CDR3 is TGTGCCAGCAGTCCCCTTATTATGGGCGCCGGGGCCAACGTCCTGACTTTC. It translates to CASSPLIMGAGANVLTF.

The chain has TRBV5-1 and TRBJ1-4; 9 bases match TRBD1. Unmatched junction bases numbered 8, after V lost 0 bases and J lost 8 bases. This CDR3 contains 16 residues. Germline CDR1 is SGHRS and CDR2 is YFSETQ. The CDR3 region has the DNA TGCGCCAGCAGCTTGGGTGATGCGACAGGGGGAGAAAAACTGTTTTTT. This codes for CASSLGDATGGEKLFF.

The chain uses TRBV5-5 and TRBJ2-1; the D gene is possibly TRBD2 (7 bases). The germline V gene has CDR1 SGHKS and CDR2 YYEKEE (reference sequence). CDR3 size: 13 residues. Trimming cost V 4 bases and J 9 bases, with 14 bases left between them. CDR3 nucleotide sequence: TGTGCCAGCAGCCTGGGGGGGGGCCGTGAGCAGTTCTTC. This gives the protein CASSLGGGREQFF.

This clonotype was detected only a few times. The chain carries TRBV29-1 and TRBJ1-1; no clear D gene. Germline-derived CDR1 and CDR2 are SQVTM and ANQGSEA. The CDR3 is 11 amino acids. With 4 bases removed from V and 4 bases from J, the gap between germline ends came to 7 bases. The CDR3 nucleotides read TGCAGCGTTGTCCCTATCACTGAAGCTTTCTTT. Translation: CSVVPITEAFF.

The CDR3 region is CASSPLVAGGENEQFF. Written as DNA, the CDR3 is TGCGCCAGCAGCCCCCTTGTAGCGGGAGGGGAGAATGAGCAGTTCTTC. The chain combines TRBV5-1 with TRBJ2-1; the match to TRBD2 covers 11 bases. With V trimmed by 4 bases and J by 7 bases, 10 bases remained unmatched. The CDR3 sequence is 16 residues long. Germline V lookup: CDR1 SGHRS, CDR2 YFSETQ.

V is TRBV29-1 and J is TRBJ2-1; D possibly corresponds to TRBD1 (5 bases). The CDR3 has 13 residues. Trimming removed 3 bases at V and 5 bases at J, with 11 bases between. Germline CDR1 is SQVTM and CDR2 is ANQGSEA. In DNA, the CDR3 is TGCAGCGTTGACAGGGAAAGGGACAATGAGCAGTTCTTC. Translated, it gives CSVDRERDNEQFF.

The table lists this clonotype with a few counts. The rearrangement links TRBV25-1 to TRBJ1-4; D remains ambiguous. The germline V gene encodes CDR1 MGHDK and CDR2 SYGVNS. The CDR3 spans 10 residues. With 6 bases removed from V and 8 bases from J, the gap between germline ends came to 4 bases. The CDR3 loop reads CASRGEKLFF. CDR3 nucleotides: TGTGCCAGCAGGGGCGAAAAACTGTTTTTT.

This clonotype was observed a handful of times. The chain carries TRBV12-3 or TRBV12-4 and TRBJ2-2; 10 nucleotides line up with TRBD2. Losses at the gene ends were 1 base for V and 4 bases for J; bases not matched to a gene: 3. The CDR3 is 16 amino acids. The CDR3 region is CASSLGLAGRTGELFF. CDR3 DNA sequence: TGTGCCAGCAGTTTAGGACTAGCGGGTCGCACCGGGGAGCTGTTTTTT.

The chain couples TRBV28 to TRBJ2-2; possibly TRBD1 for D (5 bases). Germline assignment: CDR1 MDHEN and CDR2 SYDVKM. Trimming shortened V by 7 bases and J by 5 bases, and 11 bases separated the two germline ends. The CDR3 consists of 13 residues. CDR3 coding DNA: TGTGCCAGCACAGGACACCGGACCGGGGAGCTGTTTTTT. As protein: CASTGHRTGELFF.

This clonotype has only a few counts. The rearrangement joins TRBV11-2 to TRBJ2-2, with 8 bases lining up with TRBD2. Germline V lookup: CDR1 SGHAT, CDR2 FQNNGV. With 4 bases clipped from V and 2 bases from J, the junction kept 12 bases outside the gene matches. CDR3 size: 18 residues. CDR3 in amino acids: CASSSSSGSYFNTGELFF. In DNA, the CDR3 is TGTGCCAGCAGCTCCTCAAGCGGGAGTTATTTCAACACCGGGGAGCTGTTTTTT.

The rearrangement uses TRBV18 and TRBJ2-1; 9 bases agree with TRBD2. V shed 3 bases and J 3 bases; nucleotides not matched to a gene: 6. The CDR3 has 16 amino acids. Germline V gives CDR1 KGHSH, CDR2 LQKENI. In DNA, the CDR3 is TGTGCCAGCTCACCTGATCTAGCGGGGAGCTACAATGAGCAGTTCTTC. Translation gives CASSPDLAGSYNEQFF.

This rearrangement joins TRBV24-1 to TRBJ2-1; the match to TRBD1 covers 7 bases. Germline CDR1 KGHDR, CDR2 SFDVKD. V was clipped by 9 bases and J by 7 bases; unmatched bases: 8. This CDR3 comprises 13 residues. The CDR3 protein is CATQRSQGNEQFF. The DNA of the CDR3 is TGTGCCACCCAACGATCACAGGGGAATGAGCAGTTCTTC.

CDR3: CASSVALTVHEQYF. In nucleotides, the CDR3 is TGTGCCAGCAGCGTAGCCCTGACGGTCCACGAGCAGTACTTC. J is TRBJ2-7 and V is TRBV9; D gene ambiguous. CDR3 size: 14 residues. V was pared by 0 bases and J by 5 bases, with 12 bases between. Per germline, CDR1 SGDLS and CDR2 YYNGEE.

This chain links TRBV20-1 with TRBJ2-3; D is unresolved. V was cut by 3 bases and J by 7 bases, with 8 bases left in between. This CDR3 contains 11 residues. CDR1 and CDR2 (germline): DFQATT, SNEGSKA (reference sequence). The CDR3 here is CSAREVHTQYF. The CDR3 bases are TGCAGTGCTAGGGAAGTCCATACGCAGTATTTT.

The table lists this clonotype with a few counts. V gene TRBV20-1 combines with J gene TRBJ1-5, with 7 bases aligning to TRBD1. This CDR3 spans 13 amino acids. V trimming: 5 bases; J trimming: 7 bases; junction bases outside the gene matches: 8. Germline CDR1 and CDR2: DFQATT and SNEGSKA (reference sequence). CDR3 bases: TGCAGTGCTCTCGGACAGGCCCAGCAGCCCCAGCATTTT. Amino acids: CSALGQAQQPQHF.

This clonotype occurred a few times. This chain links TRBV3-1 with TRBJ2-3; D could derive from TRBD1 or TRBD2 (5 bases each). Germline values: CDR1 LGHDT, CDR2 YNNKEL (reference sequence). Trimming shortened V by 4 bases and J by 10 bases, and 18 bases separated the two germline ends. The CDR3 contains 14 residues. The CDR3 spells CASSRDPREIAQYF. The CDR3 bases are TGTGCCAGCAGCCGGGACCCTCGTGAGATCGCGCAGTATTTT.

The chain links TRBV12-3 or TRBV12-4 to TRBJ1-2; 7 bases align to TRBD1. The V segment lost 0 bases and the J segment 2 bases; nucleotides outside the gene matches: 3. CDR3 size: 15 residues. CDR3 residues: CASSLAGRGNYGYTF. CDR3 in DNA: TGTGCCAGCAGTTTAGCGGGCAGGGGGAACTATGGCTACACCTTC.